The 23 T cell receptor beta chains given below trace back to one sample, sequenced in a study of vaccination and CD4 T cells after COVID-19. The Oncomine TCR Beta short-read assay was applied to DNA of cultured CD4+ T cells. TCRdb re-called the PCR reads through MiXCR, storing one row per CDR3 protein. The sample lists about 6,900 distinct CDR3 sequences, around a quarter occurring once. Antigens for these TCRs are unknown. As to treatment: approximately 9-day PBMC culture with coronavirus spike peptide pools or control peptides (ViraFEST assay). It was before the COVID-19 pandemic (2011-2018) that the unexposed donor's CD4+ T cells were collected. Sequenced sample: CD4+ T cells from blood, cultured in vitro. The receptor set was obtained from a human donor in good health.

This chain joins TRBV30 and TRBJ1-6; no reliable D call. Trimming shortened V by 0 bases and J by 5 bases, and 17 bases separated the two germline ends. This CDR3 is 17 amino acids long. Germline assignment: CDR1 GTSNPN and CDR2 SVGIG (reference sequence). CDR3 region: CAWSVQRFGQNNSPLHF. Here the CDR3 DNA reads TGTGCCTGGAGTGTACAGAGGTTCGGGCAGAATAATTCACCCCTCCACTTT.

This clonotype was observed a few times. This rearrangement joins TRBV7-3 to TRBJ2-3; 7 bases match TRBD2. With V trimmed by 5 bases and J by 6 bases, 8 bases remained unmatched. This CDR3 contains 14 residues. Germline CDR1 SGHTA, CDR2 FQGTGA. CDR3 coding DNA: TGTGCCAGCAGCCTGGGGGGGATAGTGGATACGCAGTATTTT. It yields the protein CASSLGGIVDTQYF.

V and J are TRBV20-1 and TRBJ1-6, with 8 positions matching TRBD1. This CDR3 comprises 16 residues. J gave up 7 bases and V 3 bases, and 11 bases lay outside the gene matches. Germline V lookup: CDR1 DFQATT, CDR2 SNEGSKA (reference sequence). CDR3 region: CSASSRRTGINSPLHF. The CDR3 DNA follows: TGCAGTGCTAGTTCGCGTCGGACAGGGATAAATTCACCCCTCCACTTT.

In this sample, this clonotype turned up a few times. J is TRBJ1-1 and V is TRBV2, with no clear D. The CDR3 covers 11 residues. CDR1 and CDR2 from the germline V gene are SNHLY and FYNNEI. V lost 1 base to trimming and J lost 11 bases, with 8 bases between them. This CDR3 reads CASSEVVGAFF. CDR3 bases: TGTGCCAGCAGTGAAGTTGTCGGGGCTTTCTTT.

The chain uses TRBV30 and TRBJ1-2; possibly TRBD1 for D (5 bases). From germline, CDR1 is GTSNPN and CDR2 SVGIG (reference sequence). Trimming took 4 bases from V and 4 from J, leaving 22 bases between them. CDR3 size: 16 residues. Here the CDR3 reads CAWIRFTSGTGYGYTF. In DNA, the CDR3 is TGTGCCTGGATAAGGTTCACGTCCGGGACCGGCTATGGCTACACCTTC.

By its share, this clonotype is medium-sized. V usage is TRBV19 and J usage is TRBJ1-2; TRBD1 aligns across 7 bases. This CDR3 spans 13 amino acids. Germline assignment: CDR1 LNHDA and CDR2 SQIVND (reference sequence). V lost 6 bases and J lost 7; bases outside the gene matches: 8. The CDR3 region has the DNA TGTGCCAGTAGGGGACAGCCCGCTGGTGGCTACACCTTC. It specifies CASRGQPAGGYTF.

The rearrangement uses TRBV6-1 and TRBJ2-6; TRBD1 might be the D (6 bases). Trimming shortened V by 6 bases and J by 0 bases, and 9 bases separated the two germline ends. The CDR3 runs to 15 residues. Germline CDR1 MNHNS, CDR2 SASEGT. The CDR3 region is CASSWTVSGANVLTF. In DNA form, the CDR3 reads TGTGCCAGCAGCTGGACAGTCTCTGGGGCCAACGTCCTGACTTTC.

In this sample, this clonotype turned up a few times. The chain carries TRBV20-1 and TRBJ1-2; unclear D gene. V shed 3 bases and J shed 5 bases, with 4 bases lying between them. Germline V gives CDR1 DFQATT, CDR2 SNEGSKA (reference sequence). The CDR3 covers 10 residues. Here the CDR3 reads CSARGYGYTF. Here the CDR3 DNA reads TGCAGTGCTAGGGGGTATGGCTACACCTTC.

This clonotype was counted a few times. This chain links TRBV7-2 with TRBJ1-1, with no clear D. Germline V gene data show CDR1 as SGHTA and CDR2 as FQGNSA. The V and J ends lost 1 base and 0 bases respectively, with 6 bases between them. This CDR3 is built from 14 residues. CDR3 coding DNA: TGTGCCAGCAGCTTAGGTTTACTGAACACTGAAGCTTTCTTT. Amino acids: CASSLGLLNTEAFF.

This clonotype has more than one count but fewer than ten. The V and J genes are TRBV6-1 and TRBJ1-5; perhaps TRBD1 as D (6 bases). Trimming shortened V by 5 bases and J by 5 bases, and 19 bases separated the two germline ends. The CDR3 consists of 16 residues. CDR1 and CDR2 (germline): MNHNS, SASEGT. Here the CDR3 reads CASSTFLQGPDQPQHF. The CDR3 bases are TGTGCCAGCAGTACTTTTCTACAGGGTCCGGATCAGCCCCAGCATTTT.

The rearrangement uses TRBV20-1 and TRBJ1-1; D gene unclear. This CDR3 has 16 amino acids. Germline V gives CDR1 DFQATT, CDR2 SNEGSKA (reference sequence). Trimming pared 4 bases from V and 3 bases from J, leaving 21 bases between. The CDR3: CSAKAAWALKYTEAFF. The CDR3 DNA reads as TGCAGTGCTAAAGCCGCTTGGGCCTTAAAGTACACTGAAGCTTTCTTT.

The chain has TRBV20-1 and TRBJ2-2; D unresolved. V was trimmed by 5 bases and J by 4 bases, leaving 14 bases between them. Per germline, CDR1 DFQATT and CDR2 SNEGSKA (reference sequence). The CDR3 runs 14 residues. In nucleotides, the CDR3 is TGCAGTGCTTCCTGTGGCGAGCGCACCGGGGAGCTGTTTTTT. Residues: CSASCGERTGELFF.

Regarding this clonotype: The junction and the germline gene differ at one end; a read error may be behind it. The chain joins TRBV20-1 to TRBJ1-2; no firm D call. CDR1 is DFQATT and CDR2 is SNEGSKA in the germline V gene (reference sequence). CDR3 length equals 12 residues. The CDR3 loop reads CSTRDQMNGYTF. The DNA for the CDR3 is TGCAGTACTAGGGATCAAATGAATGGCTACACCTTC.

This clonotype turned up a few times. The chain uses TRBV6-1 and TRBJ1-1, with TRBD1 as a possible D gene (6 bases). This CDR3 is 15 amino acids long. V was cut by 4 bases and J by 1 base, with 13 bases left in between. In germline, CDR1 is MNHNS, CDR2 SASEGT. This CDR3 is CASSVIWGQNTEAFF. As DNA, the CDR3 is TGTGCCAGCAGTGTGATTTGGGGGCAGAACACTGAAGCTTTCTTT.

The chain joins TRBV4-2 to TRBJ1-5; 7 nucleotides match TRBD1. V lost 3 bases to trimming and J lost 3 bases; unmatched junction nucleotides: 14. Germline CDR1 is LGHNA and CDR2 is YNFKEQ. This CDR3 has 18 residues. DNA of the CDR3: TGTGCCAGCAGCCATGCGAGGCAGGGGGTCAAACCCAATCAGCCCCAGCATTTT. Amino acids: CASSHARQGVKPNQPQHF.

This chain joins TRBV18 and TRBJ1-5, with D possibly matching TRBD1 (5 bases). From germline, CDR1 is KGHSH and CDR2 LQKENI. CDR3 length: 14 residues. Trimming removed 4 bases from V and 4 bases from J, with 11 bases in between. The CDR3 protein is CASSRGAGNQPQHF. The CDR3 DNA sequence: TGTGCCAGCTCACGAGGGGCAGGGAATCAGCCCCAGCATTTT. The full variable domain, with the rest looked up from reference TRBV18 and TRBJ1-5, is NAGVMQNPRHLVRRRGQEARLRCSPMKGHSHVYWYRQLPEEGLKFMVYLQKENIIDESGMPKERFSAEFPKEGPSILRIQQVVRGDSAAYFCASSRGAGNQPQHFGDGTRLSIL.

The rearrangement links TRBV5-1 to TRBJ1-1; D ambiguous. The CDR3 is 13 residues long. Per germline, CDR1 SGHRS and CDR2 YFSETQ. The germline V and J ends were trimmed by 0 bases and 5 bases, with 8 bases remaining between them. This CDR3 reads CASSLGQVTEAFF. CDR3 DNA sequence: TGCGCCAGCAGCTTGGGGCAGGTTACTGAAGCTTTCTTT.

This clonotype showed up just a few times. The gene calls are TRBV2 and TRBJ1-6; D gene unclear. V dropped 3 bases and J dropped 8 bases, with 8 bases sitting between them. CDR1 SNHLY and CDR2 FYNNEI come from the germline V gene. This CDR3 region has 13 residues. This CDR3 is CASSDRVDSPLHF. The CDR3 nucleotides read TGTGCCAGCAGTGATCGGGTGGATTCACCCCTCCACTTT.

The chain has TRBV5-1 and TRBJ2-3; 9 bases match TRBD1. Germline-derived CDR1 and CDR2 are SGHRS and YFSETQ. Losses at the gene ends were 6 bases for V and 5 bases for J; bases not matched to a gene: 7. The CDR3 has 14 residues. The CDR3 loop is CASTLQGARDTQYF. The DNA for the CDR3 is TGCGCCAGCACCCTACAGGGGGCTAGAGATACGCAGTATTTT.

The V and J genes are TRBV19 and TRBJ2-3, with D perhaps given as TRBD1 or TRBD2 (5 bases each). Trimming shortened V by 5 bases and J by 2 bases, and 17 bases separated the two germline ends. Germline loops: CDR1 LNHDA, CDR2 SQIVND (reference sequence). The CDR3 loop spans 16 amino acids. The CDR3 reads CASSRRGAGNTDTQYF. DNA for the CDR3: TGTGCCAGTAGTCGCCGAGGGGCAGGGAACACAGATACGCAGTATTTT.

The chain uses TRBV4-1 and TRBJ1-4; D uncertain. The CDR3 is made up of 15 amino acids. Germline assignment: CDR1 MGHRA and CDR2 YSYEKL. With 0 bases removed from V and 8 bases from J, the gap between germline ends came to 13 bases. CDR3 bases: TGCGCCAGCAGCCAAGAAGTGGTAGGAGGCGAAAAACTGTTTTTT. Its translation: CASSQEVVGGEKLFF.

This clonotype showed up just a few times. CDR3 protein: CASSAEREQYF. Here the CDR3 DNA reads TGTGCCAGCAGCGCGGAACGCGAGCAGTACTTC. This chain links TRBV7-9 with TRBJ2-7; D is unresolved. This CDR3 is 11 amino acids long. The V and J ends lost 5 bases and 6 bases respectively, with 8 bases between them. CDR1 is SEHNR, CDR2 FQNEAQ, per germline (reference sequence).

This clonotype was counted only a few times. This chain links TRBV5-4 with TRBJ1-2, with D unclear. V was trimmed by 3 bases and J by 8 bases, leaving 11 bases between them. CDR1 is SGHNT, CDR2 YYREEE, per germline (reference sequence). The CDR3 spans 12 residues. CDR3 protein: CASSSDNYGYTF. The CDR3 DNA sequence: TGTGCCAGCAGCTCCGACAATTACGGCTACACCTTC.